This T cell receptor beta chain was recorded in a study of blood T cell repertoires in COVID-19. Study-wide context: COVID-19 samples collected from the United States, Italy and Spain covered acute and convalescent phases.

Per the original methods: Estimation of nucleated cell counts was performed using reference gene primer amplification. The repertoire was sequenced with immunoSEQ multiplex PCR; TCRdb's copy has only in-frame clones and lacks some. The V and J calls and clone size were taken over from that table, and D and trimming were inferred from the DNA. Of about 46,000 clones listed, around nine tenths are singletons. The receptor was derived from a man aged 50-59 years with acute or convalescent COVID-19. Input material: peripheral blood.

CDR3 sequence (DNA): TGTGCCAGCAGGAGGGGGGGCTACACCTTC. This sequence encodes CASRRGGYTF. The rearrangement uses TRBV12-3 or TRBV12-4 and TRBJ1-2; weak D call: TRBD1 (6 bases). The CDR3 sequence is 10 residues long. The V end lost 6 bases, the J end lost 8 bases, and 7 bases lay between the germline ends.